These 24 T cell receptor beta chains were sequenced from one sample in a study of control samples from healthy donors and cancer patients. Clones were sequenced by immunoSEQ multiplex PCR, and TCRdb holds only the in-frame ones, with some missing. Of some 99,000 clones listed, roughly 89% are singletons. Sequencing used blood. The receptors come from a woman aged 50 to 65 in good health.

CDR3 coding DNA: TGTGCCAGCAAAACCAGAGCTAATGAAAAACTGTTTTTT. Encoded protein: CASKTRANEKLFF. This chain joins TRBV6-5 and TRBJ1-4; no clear D. CDR1 and CDR2 (germline): MNHEY, SVGAGI. V lost 7 bases and J lost 3, with 9 bases in between. The CDR3 consists of 13 residues.

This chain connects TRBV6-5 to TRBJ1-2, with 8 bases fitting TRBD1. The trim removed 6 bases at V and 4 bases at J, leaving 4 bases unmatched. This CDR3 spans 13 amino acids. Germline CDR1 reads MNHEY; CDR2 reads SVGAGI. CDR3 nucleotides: TGTGCCAGCAGCGGGACAGGTGCCTATGGCTACACCTTC. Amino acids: CASSGTGAYGYTF.

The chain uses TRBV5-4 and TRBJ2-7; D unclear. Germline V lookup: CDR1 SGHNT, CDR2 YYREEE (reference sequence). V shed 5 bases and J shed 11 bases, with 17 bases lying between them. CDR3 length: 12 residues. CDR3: CASRMWPLPEYF. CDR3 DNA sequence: TGTGCCAGCAGAATGTGGCCTTTACCTGAGTACTTC. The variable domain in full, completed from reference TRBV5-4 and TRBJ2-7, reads ETGVTQSPTHLIKTRGQQVTLRCSSQSGHNTVSWYQQALGQGPQFIFQYYREEENGRGNFPPRFSGLQFPNYSSELNVNALELDDSALYLCASRMWPLPEYFGPGTRLTVT.

In DNA, the CDR3 is TGTGCCAGCCAAAGGGGGGTCGGGGCCAACGTCCTGACTTTC. Amino acids: CASQRGVGANVLTF. The chain carries TRBV7-9 and TRBJ2-6, with D possibly being TRBD1 or TRBD2 (6 bases each). This CDR3 comprises 14 residues. With 8 bases removed from V and 4 bases from J, the gap between germline ends came to 12 bases. CDR1 is SEHNR and CDR2 is FQNEAQ in the germline V gene (reference sequence). Full variable domain (remainder filled in from reference TRBV7-9 and TRBJ2-6): DTGVSQNPRHKITKRGQNVTFRCDPISEHNRLYWYRQTLGQGPEFLTYFQNEAQLEKSRLLSDRFSAERPKGSFSTLEIQRTEQGDSAMYLCASQRGVGANVLTFGAGSRLTVL.

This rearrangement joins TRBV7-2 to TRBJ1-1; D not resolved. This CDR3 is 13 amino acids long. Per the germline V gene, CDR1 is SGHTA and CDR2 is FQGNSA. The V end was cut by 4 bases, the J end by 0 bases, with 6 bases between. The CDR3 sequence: CASSSQMNTEAFF. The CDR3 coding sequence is TGTGCCAGCAGCTCGCAGATGAACACTGAAGCTTTCTTT.

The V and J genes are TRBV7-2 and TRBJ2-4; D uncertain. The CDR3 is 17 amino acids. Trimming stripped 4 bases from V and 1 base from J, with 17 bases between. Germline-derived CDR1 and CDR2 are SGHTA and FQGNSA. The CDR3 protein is CASSYVSSIGAKNIQYF. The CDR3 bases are TGTGCCAGCAGCTACGTTTCCAGCATAGGGGCCAAAAACATTCAGTACTTC.

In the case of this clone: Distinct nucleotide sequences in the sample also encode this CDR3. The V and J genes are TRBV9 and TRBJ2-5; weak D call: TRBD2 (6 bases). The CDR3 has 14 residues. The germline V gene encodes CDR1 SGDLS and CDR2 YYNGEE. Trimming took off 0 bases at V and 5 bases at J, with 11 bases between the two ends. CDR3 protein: CASSVVPGAETQYF. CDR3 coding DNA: TGTGCCAGCAGCGTAGTCCCGGGAGCGGAGACCCAGTACTTC. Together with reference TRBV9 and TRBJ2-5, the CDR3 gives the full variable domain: DSGVTQTPKHLITATGQRVTLRCSPRSGDLSVYWYQQSLDQGLQFLIQYYNGEERAKGNILERFSAQQFPDLHSELNLSSLELGDSALYFCASSVVPGAETQYFGPGTRLLVL.

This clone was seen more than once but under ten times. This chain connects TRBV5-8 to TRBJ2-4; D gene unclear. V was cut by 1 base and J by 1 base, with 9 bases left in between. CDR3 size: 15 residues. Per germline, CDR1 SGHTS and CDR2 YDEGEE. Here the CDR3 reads CASSLYGDAKNIQYF. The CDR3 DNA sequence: TGTGCCAGCAGCTTGTATGGGGATGCCAAAAACATTCAGTACTTC.

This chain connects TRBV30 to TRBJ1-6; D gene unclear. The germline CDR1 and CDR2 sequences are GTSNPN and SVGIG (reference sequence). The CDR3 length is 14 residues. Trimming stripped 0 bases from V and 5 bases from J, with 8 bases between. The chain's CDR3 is CAWSVDGDNSPLHF. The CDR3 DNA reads TGTGCCTGGAGTGTAGACGGGGATAATTCACCCCTCCACTTT.

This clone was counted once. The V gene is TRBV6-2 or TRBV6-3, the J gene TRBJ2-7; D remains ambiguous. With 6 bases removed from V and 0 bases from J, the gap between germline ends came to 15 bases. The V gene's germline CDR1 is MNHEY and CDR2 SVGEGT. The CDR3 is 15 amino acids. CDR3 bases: TGTGCCAGCAGCCCCCCTGCAGGCAGCTCCTACGAGCAGTACGTC. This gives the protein CASSPPAGSSYEQYV.

CDR3 protein: CASSLTGSGANVLTF. In DNA form, the CDR3 reads TGTGCCAGCAGCTTAACGGGCTCTGGGGCCAACGTCCTGACTTTC. This rearrangement joins TRBV7-2 to TRBJ2-6; D gene unclear. Trimming cost V 2 bases and J 0 bases, with 5 bases left between them. The CDR3 extends over 15 amino acids. Germline CDR1 reads SGHTA; CDR2 reads FQGNSA.

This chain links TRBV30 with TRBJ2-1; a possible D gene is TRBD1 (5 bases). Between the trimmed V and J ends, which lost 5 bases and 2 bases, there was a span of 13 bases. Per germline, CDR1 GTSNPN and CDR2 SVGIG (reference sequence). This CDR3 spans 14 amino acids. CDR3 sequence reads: CAWADQDTYNEQFF. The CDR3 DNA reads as TGTGCCTGGGCGGACCAGGACACCTACAATGAGCAGTTCTTC.

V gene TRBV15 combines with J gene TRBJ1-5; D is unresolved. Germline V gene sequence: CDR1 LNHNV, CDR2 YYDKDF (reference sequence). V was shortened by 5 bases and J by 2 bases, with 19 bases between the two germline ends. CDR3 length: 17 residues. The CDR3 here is CATSGSVGYRGNQPQHF. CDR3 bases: TGTGCCACCAGCGGGTCGGTAGGATATCGTGGCAATCAGCCCCAGCATTTT.

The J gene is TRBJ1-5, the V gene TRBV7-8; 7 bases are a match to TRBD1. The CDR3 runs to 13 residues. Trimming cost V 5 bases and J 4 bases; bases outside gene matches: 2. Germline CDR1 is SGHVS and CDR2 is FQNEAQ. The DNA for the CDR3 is TGTGCCAGCAGCCGACAGGGAAATCAGCCCCAGCATTTT. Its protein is CASSRQGNQPQHF. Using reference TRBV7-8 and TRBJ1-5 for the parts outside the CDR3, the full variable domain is GAGVSQSPRYKVAKRGQDVALRCDPISGHVSLFWYQQALGQGPEFLTYFQNEAQLDKSGLPSDRFFAERPEGSVSTLKIQRTQQEDSAVYLCASSRQGNQPQHFGDGTRLSIL.

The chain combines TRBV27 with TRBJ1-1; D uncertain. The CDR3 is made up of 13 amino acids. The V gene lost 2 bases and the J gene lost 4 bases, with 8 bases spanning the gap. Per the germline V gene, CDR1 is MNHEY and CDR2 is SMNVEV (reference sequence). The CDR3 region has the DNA TGTGCCAGCAGTTTAGGGCGGAGCACTGAAGCTTTCTTT. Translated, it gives CASSLGRSTEAFF.

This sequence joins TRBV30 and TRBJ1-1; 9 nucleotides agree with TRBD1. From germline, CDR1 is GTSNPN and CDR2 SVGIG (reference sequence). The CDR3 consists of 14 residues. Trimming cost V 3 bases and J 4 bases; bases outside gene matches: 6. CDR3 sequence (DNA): TGTGCCTGGAGCCGACAGGGGGTGTTCACTGAAGCTTTCTTT. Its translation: CAWSRQGVFTEAFF. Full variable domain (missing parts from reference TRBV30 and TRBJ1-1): SQTIHQWPATLVQPVGSPLSLECTVEGTSNPNLYWYRQAAGRGLQLLFYSVGIGQISSEVPQNLSASRPQDRQFILSSKKLLLSDSGFYLCAWSRQGVFTEAFFGQGTRLTVV.

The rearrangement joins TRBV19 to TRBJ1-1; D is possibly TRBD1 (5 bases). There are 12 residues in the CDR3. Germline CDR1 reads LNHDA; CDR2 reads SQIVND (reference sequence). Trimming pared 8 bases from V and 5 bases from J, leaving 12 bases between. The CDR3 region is CASDQGPTEAFF. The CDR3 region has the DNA TGTGCCAGTGATCAGGGACCTACTGAAGCTTTCTTT.

CDR3 DNA: TGTGCCAGCAGTTTGGGCTGGCAAGAGACCCAGTACTTC. Translation: CASSLGWQETQYF. J is TRBJ2-5 and V is TRBV12-3 or TRBV12-4; D is undetermined. V lost 3 bases, J lost 2 bases, and 7 bases lay in between. The CDR3 consists of 13 residues.

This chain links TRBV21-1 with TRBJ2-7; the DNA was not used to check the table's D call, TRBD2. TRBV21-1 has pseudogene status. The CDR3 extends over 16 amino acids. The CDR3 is CASRSKASDALYEQYV. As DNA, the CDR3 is TGTGCCAGCAGATCCAAGGCCTCTGACGCACTATACGAGCAGTACGTC.

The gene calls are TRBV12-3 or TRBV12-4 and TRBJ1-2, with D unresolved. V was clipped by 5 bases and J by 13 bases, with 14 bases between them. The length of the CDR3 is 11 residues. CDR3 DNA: TGTGCCAGCAGTCGCGCCTACTGGTGCACCTTC. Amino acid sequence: CASSRAYWCTF.

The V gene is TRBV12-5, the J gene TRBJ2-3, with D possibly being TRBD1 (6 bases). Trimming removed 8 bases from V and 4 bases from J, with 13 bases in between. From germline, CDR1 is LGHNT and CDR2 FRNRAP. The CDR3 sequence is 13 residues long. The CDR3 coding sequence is TGTGCTAGTTCTACAGGGTTAGCAGATACGCAGTATTTT. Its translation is CASSTGLADTQYF. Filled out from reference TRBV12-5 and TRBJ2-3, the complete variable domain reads DARVTQTPRHKVTEMGQEVTMRCQPILGHNTVFWYRQTMMQGLELLAYFRNRAPLDDSGMPKDRFSAEMPDATLATLKIQPSEPRDSAVYFCASSTGLADTQYFGPGTRLTVL.

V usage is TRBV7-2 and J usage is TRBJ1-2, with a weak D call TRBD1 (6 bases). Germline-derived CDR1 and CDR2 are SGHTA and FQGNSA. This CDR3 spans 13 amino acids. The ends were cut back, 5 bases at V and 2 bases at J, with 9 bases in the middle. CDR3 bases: TGTGCCAGCAGCGCCGGACAGAACTATGGCTACACCTTC. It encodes CASSAGQNYGYTF.

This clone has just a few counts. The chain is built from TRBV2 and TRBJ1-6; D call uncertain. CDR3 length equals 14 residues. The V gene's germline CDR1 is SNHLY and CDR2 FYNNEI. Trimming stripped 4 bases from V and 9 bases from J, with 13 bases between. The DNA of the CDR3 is TGTGCCAGCAGTGTATTAACCTTAGCTTCACCCCTCCACTTT. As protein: CASSVLTLASPLHF.

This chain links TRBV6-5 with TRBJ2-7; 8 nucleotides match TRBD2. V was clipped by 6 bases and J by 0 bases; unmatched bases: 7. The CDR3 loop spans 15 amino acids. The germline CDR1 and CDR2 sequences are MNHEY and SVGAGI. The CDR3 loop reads CASSTRGDGSYEQYF. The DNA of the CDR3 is TGTGCCAGCAGCACGCGGGGGGATGGCTCCTACGAGCAGTACTTC.